This TCR beta chain is from a study of blood T cell repertoires in COVID-19. For the study at large: Nucleic acid was either cDNA or gDNA, and it came from T cells, B-cell-depleted T cells, or PBMCs.

Original data processing: Cell counts per sample came from amplifying reference gene primers. Sequencing was performed with immunoSEQ multiplex PCR; in TCRdb, only in-frame clones are kept and a portion is missing. V and J calls and clone size follow that table, whereas D and trimming were derived from the DNA. Found here are under 250,000 clones, more than 75% of them singletons; the top ten hold 2.5% to 3.5%. This CDR3 spans 14 amino acids. The junction had 5 bases not matched to a gene; V was cut back by 3 bases and J by 7 bases. Germline-derived CDR1 and CDR2 are SGHRS and YFSETQ. The clonotype comes from a man aged 45-65 years who had recovered from COVID-19. The chain is built from TRBV5-1 and TRBJ1-1, with 11 positions matching TRBD1. Sequenced input: peripheral blood. The CDR3 is CASSSGTGGYEAFF. The CDR3 nucleotides read TGCGCCAGCAGCTCCGGGACAGGGGGATATGAAGCTTTCTTT.